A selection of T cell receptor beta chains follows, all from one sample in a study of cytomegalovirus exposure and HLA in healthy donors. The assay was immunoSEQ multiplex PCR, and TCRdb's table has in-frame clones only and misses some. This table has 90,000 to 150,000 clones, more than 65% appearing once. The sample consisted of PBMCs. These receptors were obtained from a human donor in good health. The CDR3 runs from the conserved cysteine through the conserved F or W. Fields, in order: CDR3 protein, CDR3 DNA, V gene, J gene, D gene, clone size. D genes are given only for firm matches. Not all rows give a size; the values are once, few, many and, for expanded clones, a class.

CASRGDRGSYEQYF	TGTGCCAGCAGGGGAGACAGGGGTTCCTACGAGCAGTACTTC	TRBV2	TRBJ2-7	TRBD1	.
CASSPFSFSYGYTF	TGTGCCAGCAGCCCCTTCTCTTTCAGCTATGGCTACACCTTC	TRBV14	TRBJ1-2	.	few
CASSLREGEEGYTF	TGTGCCAGCTCCCTCAGGGAGGGGGAAGAAGGCTACACCTTC	TRBV18	TRBJ1-2	.	.
CASSPTIGTRSYEQYF	TGTGCCAGCAGTCCTACGATCGGGACTAGGTCCTACGAGCAGTACTTC	TRBV11-2	TRBJ2-7	TRBD2	.
CASSPMDTALEAFF	TGTGCCAGCAGCCCAATGGACACGGCTCTTGAAGCTTTCTTT	TRBV14	TRBJ1-1	.	.
CASSPGGVGSPLHF	TGTGCCAGCAGCCCGGGGGGGGTCGGGTCACCCCTCCACTTT	TRBV28	TRBJ1-6	.	.
CANLTGVANYGYTF	TGCGCCAACCTCACAGGGGTCGCTAACTATGGCTACACCTTC	TRBV10-1	TRBJ1-2	TRBD1	.
CASSPYGVAVYNEQFF	TGTGCCAGCAGTCCATACGGAGTAGCAGTATACAATGAGCAGTTCTTC	TRBV28	TRBJ2-1	.	.
CASSLGGSYGYTF	TGTGCCAGCAGCTTGGGGGGCTCCTATGGCTACACCTTC	TRBV5-6	TRBJ1-2	.	.
CASSLDRTSSYEQYF	TGCGCCAGCAGCTTGGACAGAACGAGCTCCTACGAGCAGTACTTC	TRBV5-1	TRBJ2-7	.	.
CASQSSGTVFNEKLFF	TGTGCCAGCCAATCCTCCGGAACAGTATTTAATGAAAAACTGTTTTTT	TRBV6-6	TRBJ1-4	.	.
CATSVGRETYNEQFF	TGTGCCACCAGCGTCGGGAGGGAAACCTACAATGAGCAGTTCTTC	TRBV15	TRBJ2-1	TRBD2	few
CASSVGGESYGYTF	TGTGCCAGCAGCGTAGGCGGGGAAAGCTATGGCTACACCTTC	TRBV9	TRBJ1-2	.	few
CASSRDRGHRGAVF	TGTGCCAGCTCCCGGGACAGGGGACACCGGGGAGCTGTTTTT	TRBV6-4	TRBJ2-2	TRBD1	.
CASNPDRAPGNTIYF	TGTGCCAGCAATCCCGACAGGGCACCTGGAAACACCATATATTTT	TRBV6-6	TRBJ1-3	TRBD1	.
CASSQDVAGVGGDEQFF	TGTGCCAGCAGCCAAGATGTAGCGGGAGTAGGCGGGGATGAGCAGTTCTTC	TRBV4-2	TRBJ2-1	TRBD2	few
CASSLVGAYTEAFF	TGTGCCAGCAGCTTGGTGGGGGCATACACTGAAGCTTTCTTT	TRBV5-4	TRBJ1-1	.	few
CASSPQAPGTEAFF	TGTGCCAGCTCACCACAGGCACCGGGAACTGAAGCTTTCTTT	TRBV18	TRBJ1-1	.	few
CASSLEQIGGYTF	TGTGCCAGCAGCTTGGAACAGATTGGTGGCTACACCTTC	TRBV5-5	TRBJ1-2	.	.
CSVWTGTDEKLFF	TGCAGCGTCTGGACAGGGACGGACGAAAAACTGTTTTTT	TRBV29-1	TRBJ1-4	TRBD1	.
CASSFGTSLGTQYF	TGCGCCAGCAGCTTTGGGACTAGTCTCGGTACGCAGTATTTT	TRBV5-1	TRBJ2-3	TRBD2	few
CASSLSGTTGPDTQYF	TGCGCCAGCAGCTTGAGTGGGACTACGGGCCCAGATACGCAGTATTTT	TRBV5-1	TRBJ2-3	TRBD2	once
CASRGEGKGTDTQYF	TGTGCCAGCAGGGGGGAGGGCAAGGGCACAGATACGCAGTATTTT	TRBV27	TRBJ2-3	TRBD2	.
CATSGPGQAEQYF	TGTGCCACCAGCGGACCCGGACAGGCCGAGCAGTACTTC	TRBV15	TRBJ2-7	TRBD1	few
CASSLSGQGAASNQPQHF	TGTGCCAGCAGTCTCTCGGGACAGGGGGCGGCGAGCAATCAGCCCCAGCATTTT	TRBV27	TRBJ1-5	TRBD1	.
CASSLRQATGGEQYF	TGCGCCAGCAGCCTCAGACAGGCGACTGGGGGAGAGCAGTACTTC	TRBV5-1	TRBJ2-7	.	.
CAISGYRGTEAFF	TGCGCCATTTCAGGGTATCGGGGGACTGAAGCTTTCTTT	TRBV10-2	TRBJ1-1	.	.
CASSMELEYNEQFF	TGTGCCAGTAGTATGGAACTAGAATACAATGAGCAGTTCTTC	TRBV19	TRBJ2-1	.	.
CASSSGGGLAGRETQYF	TGTGCCAGCAGCTCGGGGGGTGGTCTAGCGGGTAGAGAGACCCAGTACTTC	TRBV11-3	TRBJ2-5	TRBD2	.
CASSLGTGVSGNTIYF	TGCGCCAGCAGCCTCGGGACAGGGGTCTCTGGAAACACCATATATTTT	TRBV5-1	TRBJ1-3	TRBD1	.
CASSKGQNSGYGYTF	TGTGCCAGCAGTAAAGGGCAGAACTCAGGCTATGGCTACACCTTC	TRBV6-1	TRBJ1-2	.	.
CASRDRIWAYGYTF	TGTGCCAGCCGAGACCGCATTTGGGCCTATGGCTACACCTTC	TRBV2	TRBJ1-2	.	.
CASATGTHHVFGAFF	TGTGCCAGTGCGACAGGGACCCACCACGTTTTTGGGGCTTTCTTT	TRBV19	TRBJ1-1	TRBD1	.
CASSYSGGRAFF	TGTGCCAGCAGTTACTCTGGTGGCAGGGCTTTCTTT	TRBV6-5	TRBJ1-1	.	.
CASSLAVGLHRNEQFF	TGTGCCAGCAGCTTGGCCGTGGGGCTCCACCGCAATGAGCAGTTCTTC	TRBV5-8	TRBJ2-1	.	once
CASSPLNMDRPRGASEQFF	TGTGCCAGCTCACCCCTTAACATGGACAGGCCTAGGGGGGCGAGTGAGCAGTTCTTC	TRBV18	TRBJ2-1	.	few
CASSPSGDSSYEQYF	TGTGCCAGCAGCCCGTCCGGGGACAGCTCCTACGAGCAGTACTTC	TRBV5-6	TRBJ2-7	TRBD1	.
CASSPLGTGTGELFF	TGCGCCAGCAGCCCGCTAGGGACAGGCACCGGGGAGCTGTTTTTT	TRBV5-1	TRBJ2-2	TRBD1	.
CASLGQGLAQPQHF	TGTGCCAGCCTTGGACAGGGGCTCGCTCAGCCCCAGCATTTT	TRBV6-1	TRBJ1-5	TRBD1	once
CASSLWDRGSATGDTQYF	TGCGCCAGCAGCTTGTGGGACAGGGGGTCTGCTACCGGAGATACGCAGTATTTT	TRBV5-1	TRBJ2-3	TRBD1	once
CASSFSQGSGNTIYF	TGTGCCAGCAGTTTCTCACAGGGCTCTGGAAACACCATATATTTT	TRBV6-6	TRBJ1-3	.	.
CASSFDRDPEQYF	TGTGCCAGTAGCTTCGACAGGGACCCCGAGCAGTACTTC	TRBV19	TRBJ2-7	TRBD1	few
CASSDRGRGDNEQFF	TGTGCCAGCAGTGATAGAGGGAGAGGCGACAATGAGCAGTTCTTC	TRBV25-1	TRBJ2-1	.	.
CASSRQGGGYTF	TGTGCCAGCAGCCGACAGGGGGGGGGCTACACCTTC	TRBV27	TRBJ1-2	TRBD1	.
CASRQDRANSPLHF	TGTGCCAGCAGACAAGACAGGGCCAATTCACCCCTCCACTTT	TRBV6-5	TRBJ1-6	TRBD1	few
CASSALTGNTEAFF	TGTGCCAGCAGTGCCTTGACAGGGAACACTGAAGCTTTCTTT	TRBV6-1	TRBJ1-1	.	.
CASHEGRESSEQYF	TGTGCCAGCCACGAGGGGCGGGAGTCTTCCGAGCAGTACTTC	TRBV28	TRBJ2-7	TRBD2	few
CASSEVPEGRASEQYF	TGTGCCAGCAGTGAGGTCCCAGAGGGGAGGGCCTCCGAGCAGTACTTC	TRBV2	TRBJ2-7	TRBD2	.
CASSLAGLAGATQYF	TGCGCCAGCAGCTTGGCCGGGCTAGCGGGAGCGACCCAGTACTTC	TRBV5-1	TRBJ2-5	TRBD2	.
CASSLAGLLYEQYF	TGTGCCAGCAGCTTAGCAGGGCTTCTGTACGAGCAGTACTTC	TRBV11-2	TRBJ2-7	.	.
CATSRAGANSPLHF	TGTGCCACCAGCAGAGCAGGGGCTAATTCACCCCTCCACTTT	TRBV15	TRBJ1-6	.	once
CASSGPGQGKTEAFF	TGCGCCAGCAGTGGACCGGGACAGGGGAAGACTGAAGCTTTCTTT	TRBV10-1	TRBJ1-1	TRBD1	.
CASSYSGGVNTGELFF	TGTGCCAGCAGTTACTCTGGGGGGGTCAACACCGGGGAGCTGTTTTTT	TRBV6-6	TRBJ2-2	TRBD2	.